This is a list of T cell receptor beta chains from one sample in a study of blood T cells in healthy people across ages. TCRdb reprocessed the 5' RACE reads via MiXCR and lists one record per CDR3 protein. The profile shows more than 1,400,000 distinct CDR3 sequences, around 42% of them singletons. The sample comprised blood. These TCRs come from a young woman in good health. The CDR3 runs from the conserved cysteine through the conserved F or W. Each record gives: J gene, V gene, D gene, clone size, CDR3 protein, CDR3 DNA. A D gene is named only where the DNA matches it firmly. The size entry is marked missing in some rows and otherwise reads once, few, many or a size class.

j_gene: TRBJ2-5
v_gene: TRBV20-1
d_gene: .
abundance: .
CDR3aa: CSARDARKRQINNEQYF
CDR3nt: TGCAGTGCTAGAGATGCCCGTAAGCGCCAAATCAACAATGAGCAGTACTTC

j_gene: TRBJ2-3
v_gene: TRBV20-1
d_gene: .
abundance: few
CDR3aa: CSATATYNTDTQYF
CDR3nt: TGCAGTGCCACCGCTACGTATAACACAGATACGCAGTATTTT

j_gene: TRBJ2-5
v_gene: TRBV3-1
d_gene: .
abundance: .
CDR3aa: CASGQYGGGAQETQYF
CDR3nt: TGTGCCAGCGGCCAATATGGGGGGGGGGCCCAAGAGACCCAGTACTTC

j_gene: TRBJ2-1
v_gene: TRBV10-3
d_gene: TRBD1
abundance: .
CDR3aa: CAISGVWDRMDEQFF
CDR3nt: TGTGCCATCAGTGGGGTTTGGGACAGGATGGATGAGCAGTTCTTC

j_gene: TRBJ1-5
v_gene: TRBV20-1
d_gene: .
abundance: .
CDR3aa: CSARDRGQHF
CDR3nt: TGCAGTGCTAGAGATCGGGGACAGCATTTT

j_gene: TRBJ2-6
v_gene: TRBV27
d_gene: .
abundance: .
CDR3aa: CASTNLRDMWWKGANVLTF
CDR3nt: TGTGCCAGCACCAACCTCCGGGACATGTGGTGGAAGGGGGCCAACGTCCTGACTTTC

j_gene: TRBJ1-1
v_gene: TRBV7-9
d_gene: .
abundance: few
CDR3aa: CASSFGSKNTEAFF
CDR3nt: TGTGCCAGCAGCTTTGGTTCGAAGAACACTGAAGCTTTCTTT

j_gene: TRBJ2-6
v_gene: TRBV12-3/TRBV12-4
d_gene: TRBD2
abundance: few
CDR3aa: CASSLIAGTLSGANVLTF
CDR3nt: TGTGCCAGCAGTCTGATAGCGGGGACACTCTCTGGGGCCAACGTCCTGACTTTC

j_gene: TRBJ2-7
v_gene: TRBV3-1
d_gene: .
abundance: .
CDR3aa: CASTRDWGYEQYF
CDR3nt: TGTGCCAGCACCAGGGACTGGGGCTACGAGCAGTACTTC

j_gene: TRBJ1-6
v_gene: TRBV4-1
d_gene: TRBD1
abundance: .
CDR3aa: CASSQETGAPSPLHF
CDR3nt: TGCGCCAGCAGCCAGGAGACAGGGGCACCTTCACCCCTCCACTTT

j_gene: TRBJ2-1
v_gene: TRBV20-1
d_gene: .
abundance: .
CDR3aa: CSGKGGVGDNEQFF
CDR3nt: TGCAGTGGCAAGGGTGGAGTTGGCGACAATGAGCAGTTCTTC

j_gene: TRBJ2-7
v_gene: TRBV27
d_gene: TRBD2
abundance: few
CDR3aa: CASSLSRTSGIYYEQYF
CDR3nt: TGTGCCAGCAGTTTATCCCGGACTAGCGGGATATACTACGAGCAGTACTTC

j_gene: TRBJ2-7
v_gene: TRBV5-1
d_gene: .
abundance: .
CDR3aa: CASSLKEFPSYEQYF
CDR3nt: TGCGCCAGCAGCTTGAAAGAATTCCCATCCTACGAGCAGTACTTC

j_gene: TRBJ2-1
v_gene: TRBV29-1
d_gene: .
abundance: .
CDR3aa: CSVFPRSGGYNEQFF
CDR3nt: TGCAGCGTTTTCCCTCGGTCCGGCGGCTACAATGAGCAGTTCTTC

j_gene: TRBJ2-7
v_gene: TRBV20-1
d_gene: .
abundance: .
CDR3aa: CSARGGAGRDEQYF
CDR3nt: TGCAGTGCTAGAGGGGGAGCAGGTCGAGACGAGCAGTACTTC

j_gene: TRBJ2-7
v_gene: TRBV2
d_gene: .
abundance: few
CDR3aa: CASSEVQGQGTFYEQYF
CDR3nt: TGTGCCAGCAGTGAAGTCCAAGGGCAGGGTACTTTCTACGAGCAGTACTTC

j_gene: TRBJ1-2
v_gene: TRBV24-1
d_gene: .
abundance: few
CDR3aa: CATSDGRSGGYTF
CDR3nt: TGTGCCACCAGCGACGGGCGATCAGGGGGCTACACCTTC

j_gene: TRBJ2-5
v_gene: TRBV18
d_gene: TRBD2
abundance: .
CDR3aa: CASSPPTSGSAETQYF
CDR3nt: TGTGCCAGCTCACCACCGACTAGCGGGAGTGCGGAGACCCAGTACTTC

j_gene: TRBJ2-1
v_gene: TRBV12-3/TRBV12-4
d_gene: TRBD2
abundance: few
CDR3aa: CASSFGGGEQFF
CDR3nt: TGTGCCAGCAGTTTCGGCGGGGGGGAGCAGTTCTTC

j_gene: TRBJ2-7
v_gene: TRBV3-1
d_gene: TRBD2
abundance: .
CDR3aa: CASSQDFGGVSSYEQYF
CDR3nt: TGTGCCAGCAGCCAAGACTTCGGGGGGGTGAGCTCCTACGAGCAGTACTTC

j_gene: TRBJ2-1
v_gene: TRBV4-2
d_gene: .
abundance: few
CDR3aa: CASSQEDRNSYNEQFF
CDR3nt: TGTGCCAGCAGCCAAGAAGACAGGAACTCCTACAATGAGCAGTTCTTC

j_gene: TRBJ1-2
v_gene: TRBV2
d_gene: .
abundance: .
CDR3aa: CASSAWGFLGSNYGYTF
CDR3nt: TGTGCCAGCAGTGCATGGGGTTTTCTCGGTTCTAACTATGGCTACACCTTC

j_gene: TRBJ2-1
v_gene: TRBV20-1
d_gene: TRBD2
abundance: .
CDR3aa: CSARRTSGGTYNEQFF
CDR3nt: TGCAGTGCTAGAAGGACTAGCGGGGGGACCTACAATGAGCAGTTCTTC